This paragraph covers one TCR beta chain sequence. Only a few counts were recorded for this clone. Its antigen is currently not known. The record has no base qualities; no much larger clone is one base away. For CDR1 and CDR2, the germline V gene lists SGHTS and YDEGEE. From its cysteine to its phenylalanine, the CDR3 spans 13 amino acids. Left in the record is the CDR3 DNA by itself, 39 bases read in frame from the first base. The trim is 5 bases for V and 1 base for J, with a gap of 4 bases between the germline ends. TCRbeta CDR3 regions were amplified from genomic DNA by means of the immunoSEQ Assay, a bias-controlled multiplex PCR. Turning to the authors' computational methods: The number of nucleated cells in each sample was estimated by amplification of reference gene primers within the assay. To quantify the absolute abundance of each unique TCRbeta CDR3 rearrangement, sequence reads were collapsed and filtered. Productive Simpson clonality was computed per sample as the square root of Simpson's diversity index over productive rearrangements. This is the immuneACCESS table as TCRdb keeps it, with only in-frame sequences that have V and J called. A part of the clones is gone; compared with another copy, unresolved V genes explain less than half, and the rest is unexplained. The D gene and trimming were derived from the DNA, and the V and J assignments and clone size from that table. The sample contains fewer than 300,000 clones, roughly 90% of them found a single time. The ten largest clones take up approximately 9% of the sample.

The sample comes from a study of blood T cell repertoires in COVID-19 (dated by TCRdb to about 2020). The study in broad terms: The collaborator samples originated in the United States, Italy and Spain and spanned the acute and convalescent phases of COVID-19. The prospective study material was composed of cDNA or gDNA derived from T cells, B-cell-depleted T cells, or PBMCs. The repertoires were released in a freely available public database intended as a resource for research on the immune response to SARS-CoV-2. Where available, HLA class I and class II types were obtained from metadata supplied by the sample provider rather than from assay-based typing. The samples were drawn from two sources: the first 160 participants of the ongoing ImmuneRACE study, and 1,000 to 1,500 subjects contributed by 6 global collaborators. Nearly every sample came with metadata listing a de-identified subject ID, COVID-19 status, age in years and sex. The dataset comprised deeply sampled blood TCRbeta repertoires from subjects exposed to, actively infected with, or recovered from COVID-19. What the research found in general, with its limitations: The amount of clinical and demographic metadata varied by source and participant and was provided uncurated.

Enrolling through a virtual design, the prospective study's participants ranged in age from roughly 18 to 95 years and lived across roughly 23 United States geographic areas. In the prospective study, participants were assigned to cohorts based on the clinical history participants reported in a screening survey and a study questionnaire. Recovered participants in ImmuneRACE Cohort 3 were defined by two consecutive negative NP/OP PCR tests, clearance by a healthcare professional, or resolution of symptoms. Mobile phlebotomists in the prospective study collected whole blood, serum and a nasopharyngeal or oropharyngeal swab from every participant. Participants in the prospective study had the option to provide additional blood draws and questionnaires over a 2-month period. Before DNA extraction, blood samples from the prospective study were shipped at room temperature or frozen.

The sequenced sample was PBMCs or T cells enriched from blood (not recorded which). The origin of this receptor is a man aged 35-49 years who had recovered from COVID-19. This sequence uses TRBV5-8 and TRBJ2-6, with the D segment identity uncertain. The CDR3 loop reads CASRRSGANVLTF. The DNA is as follows: TGTGCCAGCAGGAGGTCTGGGGCCAACGTCCTGACTTTC.